This T cell receptor (beta chain) originates from a study of blood T cell repertoires in COVID-19. Original handling: Cell counts per sample came from amplifying reference gene primers. Measured with immunoSEQ multiplex PCR; TCRdb has only the in-frame clones, and not every one. The V and J calls and the clone size are those of that table, but D and trimming were determined from the DNA. The table has about 190,000 clones, nearly 90% seen once. The germline V gene has CDR1 KGHSH and CDR2 LQKENI. Trimming pared 3 bases from V and 1 base from J, leaving 18 bases between. The CDR3 has 17 residues. This sequence was found in a woman aged 40 to 49 who had recovered from COVID-19. Sequenced material: peripheral blood. The chain joins TRBV18 to TRBJ1-1; D uncertain. The CDR3, as DNA: TGTGCCAGCTCACCTCGAGGGAGGGCCTGGAGGAACACTGAAGCTTTCTTT. The encoded protein is CASSPRGRAWRNTEAFF.